This T cell receptor beta chain was recorded in a study of identical twins. The CDR3 has 16 residues. Losses at the gene ends were 0 bases for V and 10 bases for J; bases not matched to a gene: 7. Germline V gene sequence: CDR1 MNHEY, CDR2 SMNVEV (reference sequence). This clonotype was counted a few times. TCRdb independently ran MiXCR on the 5' RACE reads; one entry per CDR3 protein. The sample includes 550,000 to 700,000 distinct CDR3 sequences, approximately 22% seen only once; the top ten take 4% to 5.5%. These data were also reused for a study on T cells expressing NK-cell markers. That source notes: There were seven HCMV-seropositive donors and one seronegative donor among the eight sequenced.

Material for sequencing was PBMCs. The sequence derives from a woman between 18 and 29 years old in good health. The chain joins TRBV27 to TRBJ2-1; TRBD2 matches at 12 bases. The CDR3 reads CASSLSGTSGPSEQFF. The CDR3 region has the DNA TGTGCCAGCAGTTTATCTGGGACTAGCGGGCCCTCGGAGCAGTTCTTC.